This TCR beta chain was profiled in a study of T cell changes during pregnancy in multiple sclerosis. This CDR3 spans 16 amino acids. CDR1 and CDR2 from the germline V gene are SGHDT and YYEEEE. The ends were cut back, 2 bases at V and 1 base at J, with 15 bases in the middle. TCRdb's table, derived via immunoSEQ multiplex PCR, lists solely in-frame clones and lacks some. The sample consists of about 73,000 clones, almost 90% of them appearing once. This clonotype originated in a female donor in good health, enrolled as a control in a pregnancy study. V gene TRBV5-6 combines with J gene TRBJ1-1; no reliable D call. The sample was peripheral blood, taken after pregnancy. The CDR3 sequence is CASSLRTQRTNTEAFF. In nucleotides, the CDR3 is TGTGCCAGCAGCTTAAGAACACAGAGAACGAACACTGAAGCTTTCTTT.